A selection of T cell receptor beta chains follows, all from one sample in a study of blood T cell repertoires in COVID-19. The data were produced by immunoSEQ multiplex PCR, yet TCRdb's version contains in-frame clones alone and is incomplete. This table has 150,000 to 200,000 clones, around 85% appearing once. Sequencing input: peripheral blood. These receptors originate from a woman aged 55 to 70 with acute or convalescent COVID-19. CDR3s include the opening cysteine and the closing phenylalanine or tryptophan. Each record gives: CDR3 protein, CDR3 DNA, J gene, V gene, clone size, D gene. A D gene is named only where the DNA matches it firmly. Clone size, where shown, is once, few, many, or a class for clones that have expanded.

CASSSDLAEGADTQYF TGTGCCAGCAGCTCCGACTTGGCGGAGGGTGCAGATACGCAGTATTTT TRBJ2-3 TRBV7-9 . .
CASSATGGTEAFF TGTGCCAGCAGCGCGACAGGGGGCACTGAAGCTTTCTTT TRBJ1-1 TRBV7-3 . TRBD1
CASSQISAGGAVTPRGNEQFF TGCGCCAGCAGCCAAATCTCCGCAGGGGGCGCGGTAACCCCACGAGGCAATGAGCAGTTCTTC TRBJ2-1 TRBV4-1 . TRBD1
CASSAQVNEQFF TGTGCCAGCAGCGCCCAGGTCAATGAGCAGTTCTTC TRBJ2-1 TRBV11-2 . .
CASSLGSFTSSGNTIYF TGTGCCAGCAGCTTAGGATCATTTACCAGCTCTGGAAACACCATATATTTT TRBJ1-3 TRBV11-2 . .
CASSPGNTGELFF TGCGCCAGCAGCCCAGGGAACACCGGGGAGCTGTTTTTT TRBJ2-2 TRBV5-1 . .
CASSHKGGTGNTIYF TGTGCCAGCAGCCATAAAGGGGGCACTGGAAACACCATATATTTT TRBJ1-3 TRBV3-1/TRBV3-2 . TRBD1
CASSDGKGLSETQYF TGCGCCAGCAGTGATGGGAAGGGACTAAGCGAGACCCAGTACTTC TRBJ2-5 TRBV10-1 . TRBD2
CASSTGQVFGANVLTF TGTGCCAGCAGCACCGGACAGGTGTTTGGGGCCAACGTCCTGACTTTC TRBJ2-6 TRBV21-1 few .
CASSLDMGRDLNTEAFF TGTGCCAGCAGCTTAGACATGGGGAGAGATCTGAACACTGAAGCTTTCTTT TRBJ1-1 TRBV7-9 . .
CASSYSRVNTEAFF TGTGCCAGCAGTTATAGTCGGGTGAACACTGAAGCTTTCTTT TRBJ1-1 TRBV27 . .
CASSLPNQPQHF TGTGCCAGCAGTCTCCCGAATCAGCCCCAGCATTTT TRBJ1-5 TRBV6-6 . .
CASSPGHTGANVLTF TGTGCCAGCAGTCCCGGTCATACTGGGGCCAACGTCCTGACTTTC TRBJ2-6 TRBV6-5 . .
CAIKPLADTEAFF TGTGCCATCAAACCCCTCGCGGACACTGAAGCTTTCTTT TRBJ1-1 TRBV10-3 . .
CASGLAQSGNSYNEQFF TGTGCTAGTGGTTTGGCCCAAAGCGGAAACTCCTACAATGAGCAGTTCTTC TRBJ2-1 TRBV12-5 . .
CATSKGGRSYTEAFF TGTGCCACCAGCAAGGGAGGCCGCTCCTACACTGAAGCTTTCTTT TRBJ1-1 TRBV15 . .
CASSFGTVTNEKLFF TGTGCCAGCAGTTTCGGTACCGTGACTAATGAAAAACTGTTTTTT TRBJ1-4 TRBV28 . .
CATSILGDTQYF TGTGCCACCAGTATTCTAGGAGATACGCAGTATTTT TRBJ2-3 TRBV24-1 once .
CASSVDGYRGETQYF TGTGCCAGCAGCGTAGATGGTTACAGGGGAGAGACCCAGTACTTC TRBJ2-5 TRBV9 few TRBD1
CASSLKVGGEDEQFF TGTGCCAGCAGCTTGAAGGTAGGGGGCGAAGATGAGCAGTTCTTC TRBJ2-1 TRBV7-9 . TRBD1
CASSSRDKYTGELFF TGTGCCAGCAGCTCCCGGGACAAGTATACCGGGGAGCTGTTTTTT TRBJ2-2 TRBV11-3 . .
CSAGQGYEQYF TGCAGTGCGGGACAGGGGTACGAGCAGTACTTC TRBJ2-7 TRBV20-1 . TRBD1
CASSLDRYNEQFF TGTGCCAGCAGCTTGGACAGATACAATGAGCAGTTCTTC TRBJ2-1 TRBV5-6 . .
CASSDPEEELDTF TGTGCCAGCAGTGACCCGGAAGAGGAGCTCGACACCTTC TRBJ1-2 TRBV6-4 . .
CASTGQGKTQYF TGTGCCAGCACCGGACAGGGAAAGACCCAGTACTTC TRBJ2-5 TRBV2 once TRBD1
CASSRDRFDTEAFF TGTGCCAGCAGTCGGGACAGATTTGACACTGAAGCTTTCTTT TRBJ1-1 TRBV2 . TRBD1
CASAAEVNTEAFF TGCGCCAGCGCGGCCGAAGTGAACACTGAAGCTTTCTTT TRBJ1-1 TRBV10-1 . .
CASRSSGSSQETQYF TGTGCCAGTAGATCTAGCGGGAGTAGCCAAGAGACCCAGTACTTC TRBJ2-5 TRBV19 . TRBD2
CASSQDGGQHQPQHF TGTGCCAGCAGCCAAGATGGTGGGCAGCATCAGCCCCAGCATTTT TRBJ1-5 TRBV3-1/TRBV3-2 . .
CAELLVQGPYNEQFF TGTGCCGAACTTTTGGTACAGGGCCCCTACAATGAGCAGTTCTTC TRBJ2-1 TRBV21-1 . .
CATSTGQATNEKLFF TGTGCCACCAGCACCGGACAAGCAACTAATGAAAAACTGTTTTTT TRBJ1-4 TRBV15 . .
CASSVGGQGRTDTQYF TGTGCCAGCAGCGTAGGAGGTCAGGGGCGCACAGATACGCAGTATTTT TRBJ2-3 TRBV9 . .
CASSYGVASGNEQFF TGTGCCAGCAGTTACGGGGTGGCTAGCGGGAATGAGCAGTTCTTC TRBJ2-1 TRBV6-6 . TRBD2
CASSLWSADTQYF TGTGCCAGCAGCCTCTGGAGCGCAGATACGCAGTATTTT TRBJ2-3 TRBV3-1/TRBV3-2 . .
CASSYSGQSYGYTF TGTGCCAGCAGTTACTCGGGACAGAGCTATGGCTACACCTTC TRBJ1-2 TRBV6-5 . TRBD1
CASSQGGTGYNEQFF TGTGCCAGCAGCCAAGGAGGGACAGGTTACAATGAGCAGTTCTTC TRBJ2-1 TRBV3-1/TRBV3-2 once TRBD1
CASSLEFLAGGKNTGELFF TGCGCCAGCAGCTTGGAATTCTTAGCGGGAGGGAAAAACACCGGGGAGCTGTTTTTT TRBJ2-2 TRBV5-1 . TRBD2
CASSPAQVAGQETQYF TGCGCCAGCAGCCCCGCGCAGGTAGCGGGGCAAGAGACCCAGTACTTC TRBJ2-5 TRBV5-1 . TRBD2
CASSFRETNTEAFF TGTGCCAGTAGTTTCCGGGAGACGAACACTGAAGCTTTCTTT TRBJ1-1 TRBV19 . .
CASSVLAGGPTDTQYF TGCGCCAGCAGTGTCCTAGCGGGCGGCCCCACAGATACGCAGTATTTT TRBJ2-3 TRBV10-2 . TRBD2
CASSPPRTDTEAFF TGTGCCAGCAGCCCGCCGCGGACTGACACTGAAGCTTTCTTT TRBJ1-1 TRBV7-9 few .
CASSYAGDNYGYTF TGTGCCAGCAGCTACGCAGGGGATAACTATGGCTACACCTTC TRBJ1-2 TRBV5-8 . .
CASSPQGGYGYTF TGTGCCAGCAGCCCCCAAGGCGGCTATGGCTACACCTTC TRBJ1-2 TRBV6-6 . .
CASMHGTGSNQPQHF TGTGCCAGCATGCACGGGACAGGTAGCAATCAGCCCCAGCATTTT TRBJ1-5 TRBV6-5 . TRBD1
CASSAGLAGANEQFF TGTGCCAGCAGCGCGGGACTAGCGGGAGCCAATGAGCAGTTCTTC TRBJ2-1 TRBV5-4 . TRBD2